This T cell receptor (beta chain) was recorded in a study of cytomegalovirus exposure and HLA in healthy donors. Measured with immunoSEQ multiplex PCR; TCRdb has only the in-frame clones, and not every one. The sample includes about 98,000 clones, around 88% of them seen just once. On this clone itself: Antigen specificity is unknown.

The V segment lost 4 bases and the J segment 5 bases; nucleotides outside the gene matches: 17. The germline V gene encodes CDR1 SEHNR and CDR2 FQNEAQ (reference sequence). The CDR3 is 18 amino acids. Study-wide findings and caveats: Most TCR sequences were seen very rarely across donors, but some public TCRs occurred in many.

The rearrangement links TRBV7-9 to TRBJ2-3; TRBD1 aligns across 8 bases. Sequenced material: PBMCs. This sequence was found in a woman aged 30 to 39 in good health and CMV-seronegative. The CDR3 region has the DNA TGTGCCAGCAGCTCGCTTTTCTCGTCGACAGGGGAGGAAGATACGCAGTATTTT. Translation: CASSSLFSSTGEEDTQYF.